This T cell receptor beta chain was recorded in a study of cytotoxic CD8 clonotypes in ibrutinib-treated CLL. Whole-study context: The patients comprised approximately ten relapsed/refractory and roughly 15 treatment-naive cases, 17 to 18 IGHV unmutated. Investigators reported some 25 partial and 2 complete responses; after median around 6 years, about 15 patients remained remitted and 12 progressed. Study results and limitations: A difference in sampling times existed between sustained-remission and progressing patients.

About 2 micrograms of genomic DNA from cryopreserved PBMCs went into TCR beta libraries. Method: immunoSEQ multiplex PCR; TCRdb's copy keeps in-frame clones and lacks some. Of tens of thousands of clones in the sample, around 53% were seen once. This clone was seen a few times. Antigen specificity is unknown. Per germline, CDR1 SGHTA and CDR2 FQGNSA. This CDR3 has 15 residues. The junction had 8 bases not matched to a gene; V was cut back by 5 bases and J by 3 bases. The sequencing used PBMCs, collected before ibrutinib treatment. This chain connects TRBV7-2 to TRBJ2-7; 9 bases agree with TRBD2. The TCR was taken from a human donor with chronic lymphocytic leukemia. CDR3 loop: CASSMTGTSLYEQYF. The CDR3, as DNA: TGTGCCAGCAGCATGACCGGGACTAGCCTCTACGAGCAGTACTTC.